This entry is about one TCR beta chain. Produced via immunoSEQ multiplex PCR; TCRdb's table is partial and in-frame only. The data show more than 250,000 clones, more than 85% seen once. This CDR3 region has 17 residues. Germline assignment: CDR1 SGHTA and CDR2 FQGNSA. Between the trimmed V and J ends, which lost 3 bases and 0 bases, there was a span of 14 bases. This entry is derived from a study of blood T cell repertoires in COVID-19. Study summary: The cDNA or gDNA used as material had been derived from T cells, B-cell-depleted T cells, or PBMCs.

Each participant's cohort was designated according to participant-reported clinical history. The receptor was derived from a woman aged 30 to 39 who had recovered from COVID-19. The material sequenced was PBMCs or T cells enriched from blood (not recorded which). The gene calls are TRBV7-2 and TRBJ2-2; D may be TRBD1 (6 bases). DNA for the CDR3: TGTGCCAGCAGCTTCGGCAGGGGTCTTACGAACACCGGGGAGCTGTTTTTT. Its translation is CASSFGRGLTNTGELFF.